A single sample gave rise to the 29 T cell receptor beta chains below, sequenced in a study of shared clonotypes between healthy human individuals. Assay: immunoSEQ multiplex PCR; the TCRdb copy retains only in-frame clones and omits some. The sample consists of 2 million to 2.5 million clones, roughly 93% of them appearing once. Sequencing was done on a sample of naive CD4+ T cells from PBMCs. Subset in this sample: CD45RA+ positively selected. These receptors were collected from a man aged 18 to 30 in good health. Some clones in this sample may be carry-over from other donors' samples.

This sequence joins TRBV10-3 and TRBJ1-3; D is unresolved. Between the trimmed V and J ends, which lost 0 bases and 0 bases, there was a span of 9 bases. The CDR3 is 16 amino acids. Germline CDR1 is ENHRY and CDR2 is SYGVKD. The chain's CDR3 is CAISESVATSGNTIYF. DNA of the CDR3: TGTGCCATCAGTGAGTCGGTCGCAACCTCTGGAAACACCATATATTTT.

In DNA, the CDR3 is TGTGCCAGCAGTTACGGGCCGGCAGACTCTGGAAACACCATATATTTT. Its protein is CASSYGPADSGNTIYF. V is TRBV6-5 and J is TRBJ1-3; D gene ambiguous. The CDR3 runs 16 residues. V lost 2 bases and J 0 bases, leaving 11 bases between the germline ends. The germline CDR1 and CDR2 sequences are MNHEY and SVGAGI.

Worth noting for this clone: Within the sample, other DNA sequences also encode this same CDR3. The chain combines TRBV5-1 with TRBJ1-1; 8 bases are a match to TRBD1. CDR1 and CDR2 (germline): SGHRS, YFSETQ. The CDR3 runs to 14 residues. Trimming at V came to 3 bases and at J to 2 bases, leaving 3 bases not matched to a gene. The DNA of the CDR3 is TGCGCCAGCAGCTCCACAGGGGGTAACACTGAAGCTTTCTTT. This encodes CASSSTGGNTEAFF.

The CDR3 sequence: CASSLWGTDTTSGANVLTF. Here the CDR3 DNA reads TGTGCCAGCAGTTTATGGGGGACAGATACAACCTCTGGGGCCAACGTCCTGACTTTC. The V gene is TRBV28, the J gene TRBJ2-6; 7 bases align to TRBD1. Germline lookup yields CDR1 MDHEN and CDR2 SYDVKM. The trim removed 0 bases at V and 0 bases at J, leaving 8 bases unmatched. The CDR3 length is 19 residues.

A remark on this clone: Other DNA variants within this sample encode the same CDR3. V gene TRBV15 combines with J gene TRBJ2-5, with 9 bases matching TRBD1. V lost 3 bases and J lost 5; bases outside the gene matches: 1. The CDR3 loop spans 13 amino acids. Per germline, CDR1 LNHNV and CDR2 YYDKDF (reference sequence). The CDR3 nucleotides read TGTGCCACCAGCAGGGGGACAGGGGAGACCCAGTACTTC. It encodes CATSRGTGETQYF.

The V call is TRBV30, the J call TRBJ1-1; D is ambiguous. Germline loops: CDR1 GTSNPN, CDR2 SVGIG (reference sequence). The CDR3 totals 13 residues. V was clipped by 5 bases and J by 0 bases, with 10 bases between them. CDR3 residues: CAWARSLNTEAFF. As DNA, the CDR3 is TGTGCCTGGGCACGGTCTTTGAACACTGAAGCTTTCTTT.

This clone was observed a handful of times. This chain's CDR3 is CASGKGRTQRFVEQFF. In DNA, the CDR3 is TGTGCCAGCGGCAAGGGGCGGACTCAGCGCTTCGTTGAGCAGTTCTTC. V and J are TRBV5-4 and TRBJ2-1, with D perhaps being TRBD1 or TRBD2 (5 bases each). CDR3 length: 16 residues. CDR1 and CDR2 from the germline V gene are SGHNT and YYREEE (reference sequence). The ends were cut back, 7 bases at V and 9 bases at J, with 26 bases in the middle. The full variable domain, in which reference TRBV5-4 and TRBJ2-1 provide the parts outside the CDR3, is ETGVTQSPTHLIKTRGQQVTLRCSSQSGHNTVSWYQQALGQGPQFIFQYYREEENGRGNFPPRFSGLQFPNYSSELNVNALELDDSALYLCASGKGRTQRFVEQFFGPGTRLTVL.

As to this clone: Other DNA sequences in the same sample also yield this CDR3. The CDR3 is CASSLDLTDTQYF. The CDR3 nucleotides are TGTGCCAGCAGCTTAGACTTAACAGATACGCAGTATTTT. This sequence joins TRBV11-2 and TRBJ2-3; D unresolved. V was pared by 0 bases and J by 3 bases, with 4 bases between. CDR1 is SGHAT and CDR2 is FQNNGV in the germline V gene. The CDR3 is 13 amino acids.

The V and J genes are TRBV11-3 and TRBJ2-2, with unresolved D. Trimming stripped 5 bases from V and 4 bases from J, with 5 bases between. This CDR3 has 12 residues. Germline assignment: CDR1 SGHNT and CDR2 YENEEA. In nucleotides, the CDR3 is TGTGCCAGCAGCCGGGTCACCGGGGAGCTGTTTTTT. This encodes CASSRVTGELFF.

The chain recombines TRBV7-9 with TRBJ2-7; D call uncertain. The CDR3 has 14 residues. Germline assignment: CDR1 SEHNR and CDR2 FQNEAQ (reference sequence). V was shortened by 1 base and J by 2 bases, with 9 bases between the two germline ends. The CDR3: CASSLDVPTYEQYF. The CDR3 nucleotides read TGTGCCAGCAGCTTAGACGTGCCGACCTACGAGCAGTACTTC.

The chain has TRBV19 and TRBJ1-4; 9 positions agree with TRBD1. The V gene end was trimmed by 3 bases and the J gene end by 4 bases; junction bases not matched to a gene: 6. The CDR3 has 16 amino acids. Germline V gene sequence: CDR1 LNHDA, CDR2 SQIVND (reference sequence). CDR3 bases: TGTGCCAGTAGTATGAACAGGGGGCGAGGTAATGAAAAACTGTTTTTT. Translation: CASSMNRGRGNEKLFF.

The gene calls are TRBV2 and TRBJ2-7; 8 bases are a match to TRBD1. J was trimmed by 2 bases and V by 11 bases; bases with no gene match: 8. The germline V gene has CDR1 SNHLY and CDR2 FYNNEI. The CDR3 runs 13 residues. The CDR3 sequence is CAGTGGMTYEQYF. In DNA form, the CDR3 reads TGTGCCGGTACAGGGGGTATGACCTACGAGCAGTACTTC.

The rearrangement uses TRBV28 and TRBJ2-1; TRBD2 is a possible D gene (6 bases). Germline CDR1 reads MDHEN; CDR2 reads SYDVKM. V dropped 6 bases and J dropped 10 bases, with 16 bases sitting between them. CDR3 length: 13 amino acids. The CDR3 here is CASSQRLAGEQFF. The DNA of the CDR3 is TGTGCCAGCAGCCAAAGACTGGCGGGGGAGCAGTTCTTC. Full variable domain (remainder filled in from reference TRBV28 and TRBJ2-1): DVKVTQSSRYLVKRTGEKVFLECVQDMDHENMFWYRQDPGLGLRLIYFSYDVKMKEKGDIPEGYSVSREKKERFSLILESASTNQTSMYLCASSQRLAGEQFFGPGTRLTVL.

The chain couples TRBV18 to TRBJ1-1, with 7 positions matching TRBD1. Germline trimming cut 6 bases from V and 4 bases from J; bases unmatched to any gene: 11. Per germline, CDR1 KGHSH and CDR2 LQKENI. This CDR3 spans 15 amino acids. CDR3 nucleotides: TGTGCCAGCTCCCCCATCTCAGGGGGGATCACTGAAGCTTTCTTT. It specifies CASSPISGGITEAFF. The entire variable domain, with the rest obtained from reference TRBV18 and TRBJ1-1, is as follows: NAGVMQNPRHLVRRRGQEARLRCSPMKGHSHVYWYRQLPEEGLKFMVYLQKENIIDESGMPKERFSAEFPKEGPSILRIQQVVRGDSAAYFCASSPISGGITEAFFGQGTRLTVV.

The chain uses TRBV5-1 and TRBJ1-3; D ambiguous. The CDR3 totals 14 residues. V was pared by 3 bases and J by 0 bases, with 7 bases between. Germline V gene lookup returns CDR1 SGHRS and CDR2 YFSETQ. CDR3: CASSSLLSGNTIYF. In DNA form, the CDR3 reads TGCGCCAGCAGCTCTTTGCTCTCTGGAAACACCATATATTTT.

J is TRBJ2-7 and V is TRBV14, with D perhaps being TRBD1 or TRBD2 (5 bases each). The V and J ends lost 5 bases and 0 bases respectively, with 17 bases between them. This CDR3 comprises 16 residues. Germline assignment: CDR1 SGHDN and CDR2 FVKESK. DNA of the CDR3: TGTGCCAGCAGCAAGGGACGGAATTCTTACTCCTACGAGCAGTACTTC. This encodes CASSKGRNSYSYEQYF.

This chain joins TRBV5-1 and TRBJ2-1; a weak D match, TRBD2 (6 bases). CDR3 length: 16 residues. The germline V gene encodes CDR1 SGHRS and CDR2 YFSETQ. V shed 0 bases and J shed 7 bases, with 17 bases lying between them. The chain's CDR3 is CASSLGMVGGYNEQFF. The CDR3, as DNA: TGCGCCAGCAGCTTGGGGATGGTGGGGGGATATAATGAGCAGTTCTTC.

J is TRBJ1-1 and V is TRBV28, with a weak D call TRBD1 (6 bases). V was pared by 9 bases and J by 1 base, with 15 bases between. The CDR3 has 14 amino acids. The germline V gene has CDR1 MDHEN and CDR2 SYDVKM. The CDR3 is CASIEGGQNTEAFF. CDR3 sequence (DNA): TGTGCCAGTATCGAGGGGGGCCAGAACACTGAAGCTTTCTTT.

The V and J genes are TRBV28 and TRBJ2-7; D may match TRBD1 or TRBD2 (6 bases each). Germline CDR1 and CDR2: MDHEN and SYDVKM. V lost 6 bases to trimming and J lost 9 bases, with 21 bases between them. CDR3 length: 14 residues. CDR3 sequence reads: CASSHGGPRGVQYF. CDR3 in DNA: TGTGCCAGCAGCCATGGGGGCCCGCGGGGAGTGCAGTACTTC. The entire variable domain, with the rest obtained from reference TRBV28 and TRBJ2-7, is as follows: DVKVTQSSRYLVKRTGEKVFLECVQDMDHENMFWYRQDPGLGLRLIYFSYDVKMKEKGDIPEGYSVSREKKERFSLILESASTNQTSMYLCASSHGGPRGVQYFGPGTRLTVT.

The V gene is TRBV5-5, the J gene TRBJ1-1; D ambiguous. The CDR3 extends over 13 amino acids. Germline V lookup: CDR1 SGHKS, CDR2 YYEKEE (reference sequence). V shed 2 bases and J shed 3 bases, with 8 bases lying between them. CDR3 amino acids: CASSFYTDTEAFF. The CDR3, as DNA: TGTGCCAGCAGCTTTTATACGGACACTGAAGCTTTCTTT.

The J gene is TRBJ2-1, the V gene TRBV5-1, with D possibly matching TRBD1 (5 bases). There are 17 residues in the CDR3. Germline CDR1 reads SGHRS; CDR2 reads YFSETQ. V was pared by 0 bases and J by 3 bases, with 16 bases between. CDR3 nucleotides: TGCGCCAGCAGCTTGGATGCACATGGGGCAGTCTACAATGAGCAGTTCTTC. Protein sequence: CASSLDAHGAVYNEQFF.

The CDR3 protein is CASSLRTGANNQPQHF. For the CDR3, the DNA is TGTGCCAGCAGCTTGCGCACAGGGGCGAACAATCAGCCCCAGCATTTT. The V gene is TRBV5-6, the J gene TRBJ1-5, with TRBD1 matching 7 bases. Looked up from germline, CDR1 is SGHDT and CDR2 is YYEEEE. There are 16 residues in the CDR3. The ends lost 1 base at V and 3 bases at J; junction bases unmatched: 7.

In this sample, this clone turned up once. The chain combines TRBV7-9 with TRBJ2-7; possibly TRBD2 for D (6 bases). Trimming removed 1 base from V and 0 bases from J, with 10 bases in between. Germline CDR1 and CDR2: SEHNR and FQNEAQ (reference sequence). The CDR3 is 15 amino acids. The CDR3 reads CASSLEYGSSYEQYF. The CDR3 DNA is TGTGCCAGCAGCTTAGAGTACGGGAGCTCCTACGAGCAGTACTTC.

This rearrangement joins TRBV19 to TRBJ2-3, with TRBD1 as a possible D gene (5 bases). The V end was cut by 3 bases, the J end by 8 bases, with 15 bases between. Germline V gene lookup returns CDR1 LNHDA and CDR2 SQIVND (reference sequence). The CDR3 runs 14 residues. The CDR3, as DNA: TGTGCCAGTAGTATTAGGGGCGCCGATGGTACGCAGTATTTT. It specifies CASSIRGADGTQYF.

The chain is built from TRBV6-1 and TRBJ2-1; 9 nucleotides agree with TRBD2. V was clipped by 4 bases and J by 3 bases; unmatched bases: 7. The CDR3 totals 16 residues. CDR1 is MNHNS, CDR2 SASEGT, per germline. Written as DNA, the CDR3 is TGTGCCAGCAGTGCGCAGGGACTAGCAGACTACAATGAGCAGTTCTTC. This codes for CASSAQGLADYNEQFF.

This clone was seen only once. The CDR3 sequence: CASSLTLSYEQYF. CDR3 coding DNA: TGCGCCAGCAGTCTGACACTTTCCTACGAGCAGTACTTC. The chain uses TRBV4-3 and TRBJ2-7, with unresolved D. Trimming took off 6 bases at V and 1 base at J, with 10 bases between the two ends. The CDR3 loop spans 13 amino acids. Germline CDR1 LGHNA, CDR2 YSLEER.

V and J are TRBV9 and TRBJ1-2; 7 nucleotides line up with TRBD1. V shed 5 bases, J shed 8 bases, and the junction held 9 bases outside the gene matches. This CDR3 is built from 13 residues. CDR1 and CDR2 (germline): SGDLS, YYNGEE. CDR3 bases: TGTGCCAGCAGTCTACAGGGGCAGGGAGGCTACACCTTC. It is translated as CASSLQGQGGYTF. Full variable domain (rest looked up from reference TRBV9 and TRBJ1-2): DSGVTQTPKHLITATGQRVTLRCSPRSGDLSVYWYQQSLDQGLQFLIQYYNGEERAKGNILERFSAQQFPDLHSELNLSSLELGDSALYFCASSLQGQGGYTFGSGTRLTVV.

The rearrangement joins TRBV5-5 to TRBJ1-2; the match to TRBD1 covers 8 bases. J lost 8 bases, V lost 2 bases, and 8 bases had no gene match. CDR3 length equals 14 residues. Germline V gives CDR1 SGHKS, CDR2 YYEKEE (reference sequence). The CDR3 DNA reads TGTGCCAGCAGCTTCCCAGGGGGCGAAGGAGGCTACACCTTC. Translation gives CASSFPGGEGGYTF.

The chain uses TRBV10-3 and TRBJ1-2; tentatively, D is TRBD1 (5 bases). Trimming cost V 3 bases and J 3 bases, with 8 bases left between them. Germline V CDR1 and CDR2: ENHRY, SYGVKD. The CDR3 runs to 13 residues. The DNA for the CDR3 is TGTGCCATCAGTGACGGGGGAGACTATGGCTACACCTTC. It encodes CAISDGGDYGYTF.